The clone carrying this TCR beta chain was seen a single time. Its specificity is not known. The data belong to a study of cytomegalovirus exposure and HLA in healthy donors. The PCR contained 60 Vbeta and 13 Jbeta primers. In the authors' methods: About 11 million shared chains were among the about 80 million unique TCR beta chains that a later analysis counted. Libraries were prepared by immunoSEQ multiplex PCR; TCRdb keeps only in-frame clonotypes and omits some of them. That table is the source of V, J and clone size, and D and trimming were worked out from the DNA. The sample has tens of thousands of clones; around 64% are singletons. Study-level results: The study flagged fewer than 200 TCR beta chains as cytomegalovirus-associated. Cytomegalovirus status, reportedly, was diagnosed with high specificity and sensitivity by the classifier. Earlier analysis found most TCR beta V segments productive about 87% or about 30% of the time.

CDR3 length: 15 residues. V lost 1 base and J 0 bases, leaving 7 bases between the germline ends. Germline assignment: CDR1 SGHTA and CDR2 FQGNSA. The genes are TRBV7-2 and TRBJ1-3, with D uncertain. The origin of this receptor is a man between 35 and 55 years old in good health and CMV-seropositive. Material for sequencing was PBMCs. CDR3 in DNA: TGTGCCAGCAGCTTAGACGGGTACTCTGGAAACACCATATATTTT. Protein product: CASSLDGYSGNTIYF.